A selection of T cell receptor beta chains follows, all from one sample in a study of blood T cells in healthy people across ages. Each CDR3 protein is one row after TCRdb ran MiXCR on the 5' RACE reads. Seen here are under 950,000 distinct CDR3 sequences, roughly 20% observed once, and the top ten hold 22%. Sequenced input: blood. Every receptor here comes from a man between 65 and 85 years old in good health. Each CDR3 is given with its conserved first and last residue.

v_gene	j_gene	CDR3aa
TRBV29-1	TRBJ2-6	CSPQSRTGEAGANVLTF
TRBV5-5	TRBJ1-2	CASSRDRGHLYGYTF
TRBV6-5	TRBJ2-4	CASRPGGLAKNIQYF
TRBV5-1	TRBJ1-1	CASSLETGGTEASF
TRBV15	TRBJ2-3	CATSTSWTGDTDTQYF
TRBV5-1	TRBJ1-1	CASSLGSYTGNTEAFF
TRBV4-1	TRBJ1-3	CASSQLDRENTIYF
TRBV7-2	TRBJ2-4	CASSLAAQQPNIQYF
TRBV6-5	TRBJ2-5	CASSSTFRTGQETQYF
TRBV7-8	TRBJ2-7	CASSLSENSYEQYF
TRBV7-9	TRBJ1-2	CASSFWGGGYTF
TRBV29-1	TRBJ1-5	CSVALDSNQPQHF
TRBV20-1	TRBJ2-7	CSARDPGLYEQYF
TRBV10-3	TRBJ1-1	CAIRGDLSEAFF
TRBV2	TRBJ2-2	CASRRDSVNTGELFF
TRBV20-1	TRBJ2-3	CSALQWASSTDTQYF
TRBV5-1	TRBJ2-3	CASSSEGRIRTDTQYF